There are a few counts of the clone carrying this T cell receptor beta chain. Its antigen remains unknown. Treatment given: oral pan-JAK inhibitor, 5-10 mg twice daily. Lesional scalp tissue (obtained by punch biopsy) and peripheral blood were collected from alopecia areata patients. The sample comes from a study of CD8+ T cells in alopecia areata. Study at large: Tofacitinib treatment spanned 6 to 18 months, with 6 months off drug afterward. Study-level results: Baseline CD8+ expansion's link to response remains uncertain, as there was one nonresponder.

Extracted from the samples, RNA was reverse transcribed into cDNA to serve as the sequencing template. The protocol was immunoSEQ multiplex PCR, while the TCRdb copy is restricted to in-frame clones and leaves out a portion. Of 130,000 to 150,000 clones listed, roughly 80% are singletons. This material consisted of CD8+ T cells sorted from blood, taken at week 4, from a patient treated with tofacitinib. The source is a human donor with alopecia areata.

CDR3: CASSLNVRDLPYEQYF. CDR3 nucleotides: TGTGCCAGCAGCTTAAATGTCAGGGACTTACCCTACGAGCAGTACTTC. This chain joins TRBV7-8 and TRBJ2-7; a possible D gene is TRBD2 (6 bases). CDR1 and CDR2 from the germline V gene are SGHVS and FQNEAQ. V shed 2 bases and J shed 2 bases, with 16 bases lying between them. The CDR3 spans 16 residues.